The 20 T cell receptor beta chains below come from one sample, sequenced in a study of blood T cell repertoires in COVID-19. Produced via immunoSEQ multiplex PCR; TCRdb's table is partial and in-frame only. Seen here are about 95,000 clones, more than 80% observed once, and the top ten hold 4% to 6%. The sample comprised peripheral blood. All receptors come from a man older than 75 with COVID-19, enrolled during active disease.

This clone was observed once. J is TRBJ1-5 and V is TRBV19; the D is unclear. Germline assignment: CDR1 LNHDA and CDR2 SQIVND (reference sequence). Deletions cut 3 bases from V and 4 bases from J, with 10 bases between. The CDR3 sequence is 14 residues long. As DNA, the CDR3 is TGTGCCAGTAGTATTAATGCGTGGAATCAGCCCCAGCATTTT. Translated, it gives CASSINAWNQPQHF.

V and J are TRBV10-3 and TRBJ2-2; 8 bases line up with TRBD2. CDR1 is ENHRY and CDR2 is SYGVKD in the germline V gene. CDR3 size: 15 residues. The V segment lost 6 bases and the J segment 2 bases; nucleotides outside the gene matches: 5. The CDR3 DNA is TGTGCCATCAGACCGGGACTAGTTAACACCGGGGAGCTGTTTTTT. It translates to CAIRPGLVNTGELFF.

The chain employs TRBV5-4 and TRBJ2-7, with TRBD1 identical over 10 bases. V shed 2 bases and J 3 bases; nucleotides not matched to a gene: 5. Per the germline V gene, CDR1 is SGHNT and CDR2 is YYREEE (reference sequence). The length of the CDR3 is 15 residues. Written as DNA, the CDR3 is TGTGCCAGCAGCTTAGGGACAGGGGTTGACTACGAGCAGTACTTC. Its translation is CASSLGTGVDYEQYF.

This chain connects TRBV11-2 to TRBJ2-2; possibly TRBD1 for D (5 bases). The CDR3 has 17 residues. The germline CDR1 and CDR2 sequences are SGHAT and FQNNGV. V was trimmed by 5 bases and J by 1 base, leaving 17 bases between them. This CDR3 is CASSRRLRERNTGELFF. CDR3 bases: TGTGCCAGCAGCCGAAGGCTCAGGGAAAGGAACACCGGGGAGCTGTTTTTT.

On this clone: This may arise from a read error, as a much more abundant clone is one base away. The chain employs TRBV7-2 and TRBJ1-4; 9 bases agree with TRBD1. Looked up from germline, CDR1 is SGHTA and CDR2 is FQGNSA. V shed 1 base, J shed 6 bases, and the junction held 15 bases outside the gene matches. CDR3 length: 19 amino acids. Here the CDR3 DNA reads TGTGCCAGCAGCTTAGACGGGGACAGGGTGGGGGCGCTTTATGAAAAACTGTTTTTT. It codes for CASSLDGDRVGALYEKLFF.

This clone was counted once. CDR3 bases: TGTGCCAGCAGCTTGCAGGGAAGGGAGCAGTACTTC. Amino acids: CASSLQGREQYF. J is TRBJ2-7 and V is TRBV5-6; TRBD1 is a possible D gene (5 bases). From germline, CDR1 is SGHDT and CDR2 YYEEEE. V lost 1 base and J 7 bases, leaving 9 bases between the germline ends. The CDR3 is made up of 12 amino acids.

Here the CDR3 DNA reads TGTGCCAGCAGTCCCGCGGGGACAGGGGCTTACGAGCAGTACTTC. Residues: CASSPAGTGAYEQYF. The rearrangement uses TRBV7-2 and TRBJ2-7; 10 bases are a match to TRBD1. This CDR3 has 15 amino acids. V lost 6 bases, J lost 4 bases, and 9 bases stayed unmatched. Germline loops: CDR1 SGHTA, CDR2 FQGNSA.

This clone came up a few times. The CDR3 region is CASSRSLGQGGDQPQHF. The DNA of the CDR3 is TGTGCCAGCAGCCGGTCGCTGGGACAGGGAGGGGATCAGCCCCAGCATTTT. The V gene is TRBV5-8, the J gene TRBJ1-5; 9 bases match TRBD1. CDR3 length: 17 residues. The germline V gene has CDR1 SGHTS and CDR2 YDEGEE. J lost 5 bases, V lost 4 bases, and 13 bases had no gene match.

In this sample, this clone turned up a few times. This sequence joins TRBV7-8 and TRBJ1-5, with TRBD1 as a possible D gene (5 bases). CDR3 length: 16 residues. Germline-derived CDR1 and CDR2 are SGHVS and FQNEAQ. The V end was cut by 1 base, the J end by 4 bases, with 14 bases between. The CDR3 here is CASSLGAGQTNQPQHF. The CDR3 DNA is TGTGCCAGCAGCTTAGGGGCGGGGCAGACTAATCAGCCCCAGCATTTT.

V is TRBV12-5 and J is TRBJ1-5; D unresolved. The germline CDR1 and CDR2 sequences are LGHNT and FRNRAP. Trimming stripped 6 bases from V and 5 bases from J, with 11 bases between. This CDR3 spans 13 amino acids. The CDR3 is CASGKRLDQPQHF. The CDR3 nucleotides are TGTGCTAGTGGGAAGCGACTGGATCAGCCCCAGCATTTT.

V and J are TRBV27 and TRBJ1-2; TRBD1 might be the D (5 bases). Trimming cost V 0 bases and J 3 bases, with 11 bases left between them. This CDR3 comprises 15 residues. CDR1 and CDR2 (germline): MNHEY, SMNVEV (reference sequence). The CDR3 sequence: CASSLSGRVYYGYTF. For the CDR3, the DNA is TGTGCCAGCAGTTTATCCGGCAGGGTTTACTATGGCTACACCTTC.

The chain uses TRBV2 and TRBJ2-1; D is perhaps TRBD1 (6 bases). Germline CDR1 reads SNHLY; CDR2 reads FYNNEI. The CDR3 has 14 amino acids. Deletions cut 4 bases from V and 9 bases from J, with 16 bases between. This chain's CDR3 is CASSVGGGFSEQFF. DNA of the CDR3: TGTGCCAGCAGTGTGGGTGGGGGCTTTAGTGAGCAGTTCTTC.

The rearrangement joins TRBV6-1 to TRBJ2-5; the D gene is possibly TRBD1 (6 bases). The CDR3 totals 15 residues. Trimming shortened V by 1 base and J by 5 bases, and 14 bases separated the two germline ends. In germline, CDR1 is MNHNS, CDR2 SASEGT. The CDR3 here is CASSEGTGTGETQYF. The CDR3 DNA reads TGTGCCAGCAGTGAAGGCACAGGGACCGGGGAGACCCAGTACTTC.

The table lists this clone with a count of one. CDR3 residues: CASSLNKNTEAFF. The CDR3 bases are TGTGCCAGCAGCTTAAACAAGAACACTGAAGCTTTCTTT. The chain is built from TRBV11-3 and TRBJ1-1; D unclear. This CDR3 is 13 amino acids long. Germline CDR1 is SGHNT and CDR2 is YENEEA. V lost 2 bases and J 1 base, leaving 5 bases between the germline ends.

The CDR3 DNA sequence: TGTGCCAGCAGCAGGACAGGGGCATCACCCCTCCACTTT. Translating gives CASSRTGASPLHF. The chain recombines TRBV6-5 with TRBJ1-6; 9 nucleotides agree with TRBD1. The CDR3 is 13 amino acids. V shed 6 bases, J shed 10 bases, and the junction held 4 bases outside the gene matches. The germline V gene encodes CDR1 MNHEY and CDR2 SVGAGI.

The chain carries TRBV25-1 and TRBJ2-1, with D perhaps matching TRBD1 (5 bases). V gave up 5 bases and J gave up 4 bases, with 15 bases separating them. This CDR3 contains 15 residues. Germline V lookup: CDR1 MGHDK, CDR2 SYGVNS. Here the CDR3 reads CASSIGHDIYNEQFF. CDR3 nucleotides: TGTGCCAGCAGTATCGGACACGACATATACAATGAGCAGTTCTTC.

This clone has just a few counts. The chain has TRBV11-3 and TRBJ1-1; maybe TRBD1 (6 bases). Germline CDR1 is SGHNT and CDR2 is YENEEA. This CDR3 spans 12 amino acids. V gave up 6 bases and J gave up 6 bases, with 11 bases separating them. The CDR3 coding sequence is TGTGCCAGCAGTCACAGGGTGGCTGAAGCTTTCTTT. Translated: CASSHRVAEAFF.

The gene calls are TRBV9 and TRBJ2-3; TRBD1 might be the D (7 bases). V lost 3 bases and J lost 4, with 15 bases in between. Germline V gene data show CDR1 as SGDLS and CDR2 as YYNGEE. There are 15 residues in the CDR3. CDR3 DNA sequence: TGTGCCAGCAGCGAGGTCGGCAGGGGGGCAGATACGCAGTATTTT. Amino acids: CASSEVGRGADTQYF.

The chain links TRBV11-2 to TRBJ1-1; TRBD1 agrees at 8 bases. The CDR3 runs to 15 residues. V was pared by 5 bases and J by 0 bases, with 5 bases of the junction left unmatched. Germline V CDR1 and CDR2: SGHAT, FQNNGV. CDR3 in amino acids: CASSPGDRMNTEAFF. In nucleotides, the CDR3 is TGTGCCAGCAGCCCAGGGGACAGGATGAACACTGAAGCTTTCTTT.

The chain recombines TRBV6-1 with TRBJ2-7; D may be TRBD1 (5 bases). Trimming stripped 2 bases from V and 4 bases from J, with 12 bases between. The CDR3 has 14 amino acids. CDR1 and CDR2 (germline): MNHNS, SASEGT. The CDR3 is CASSEFDSLYEQYF. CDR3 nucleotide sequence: TGTGCCAGCAGTGAATTTGACAGCTTATACGAGCAGTACTTC.